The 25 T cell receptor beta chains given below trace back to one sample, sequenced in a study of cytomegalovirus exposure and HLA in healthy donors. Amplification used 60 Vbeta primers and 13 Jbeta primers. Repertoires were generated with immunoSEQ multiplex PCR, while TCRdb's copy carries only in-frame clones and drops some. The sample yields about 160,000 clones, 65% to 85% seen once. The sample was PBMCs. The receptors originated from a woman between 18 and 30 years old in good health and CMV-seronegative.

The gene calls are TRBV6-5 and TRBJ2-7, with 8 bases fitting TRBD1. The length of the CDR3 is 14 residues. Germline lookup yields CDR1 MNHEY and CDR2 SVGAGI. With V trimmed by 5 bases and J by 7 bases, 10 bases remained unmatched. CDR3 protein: CASSNRDRSGEQYF. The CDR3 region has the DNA TGTGCCAGCAGTAACCGGGACAGGTCGGGGGAGCAGTACTTC.

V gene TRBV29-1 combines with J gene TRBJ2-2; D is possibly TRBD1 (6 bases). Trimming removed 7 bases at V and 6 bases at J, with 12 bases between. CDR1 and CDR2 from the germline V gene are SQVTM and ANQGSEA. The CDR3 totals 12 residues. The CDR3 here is CSAAQGSGELFF. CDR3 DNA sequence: TGCAGCGCCGCACAGGGATCCGGGGAGCTGTTTTTT.

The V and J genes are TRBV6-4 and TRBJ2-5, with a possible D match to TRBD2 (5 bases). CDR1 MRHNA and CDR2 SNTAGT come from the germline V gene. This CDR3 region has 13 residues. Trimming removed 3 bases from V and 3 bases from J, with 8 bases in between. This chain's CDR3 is CASSEGAEETQYF. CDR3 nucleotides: TGTGCCAGCAGTGAAGGAGCGGAAGAGACCCAGTACTTC.

Here the CDR3 DNA reads TGTGCCAGCGCAGGAGGGACAGGGGTAAGTCGGGCTGCGAACACTGAAGCTTTCTTT. Its protein product is CASAGGTGVSRAANTEAFF. V and J are TRBV5-5 and TRBJ1-1, with 10 bases matching TRBD1. The CDR3 has 19 amino acids. V lost 7 bases to trimming and J lost 1 base; unmatched junction nucleotides: 19. Germline CDR1 SGHKS, CDR2 YYEKEE (reference sequence).

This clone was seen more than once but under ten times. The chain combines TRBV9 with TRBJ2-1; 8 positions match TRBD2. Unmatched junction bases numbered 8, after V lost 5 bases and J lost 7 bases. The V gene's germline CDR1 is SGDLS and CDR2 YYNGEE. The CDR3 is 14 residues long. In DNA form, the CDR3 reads TGTGCCAGCAGGGGGAGCGGGGGCGCTAATGAGCAGTTCTTC. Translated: CASRGSGGANEQFF.

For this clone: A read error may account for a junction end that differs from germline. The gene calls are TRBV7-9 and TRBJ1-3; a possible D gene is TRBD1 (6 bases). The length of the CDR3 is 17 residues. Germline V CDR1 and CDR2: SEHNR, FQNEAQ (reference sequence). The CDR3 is CSSSMRIGQSSGNTIYF. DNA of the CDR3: TGTTCCAGCAGCATGCGTATTGGACAGAGCTCTGGAAACACCATATATTTT.

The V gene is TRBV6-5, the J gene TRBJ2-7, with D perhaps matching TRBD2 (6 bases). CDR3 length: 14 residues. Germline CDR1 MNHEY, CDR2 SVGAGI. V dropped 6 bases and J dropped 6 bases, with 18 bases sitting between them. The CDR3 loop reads CASSPGLAEIEQYF. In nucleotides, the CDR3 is TGTGCCAGCAGCCCGGGACTCGCTGAGATCGAGCAGTACTTC.

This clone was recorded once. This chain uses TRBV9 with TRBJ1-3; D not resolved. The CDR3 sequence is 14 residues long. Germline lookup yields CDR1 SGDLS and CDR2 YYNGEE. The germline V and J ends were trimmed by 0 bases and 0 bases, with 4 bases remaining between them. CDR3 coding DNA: TGTGCCAGCAGCGTAGCGGGCTCTGGAAACACCATATATTTT. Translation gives CASSVAGSGNTIYF.

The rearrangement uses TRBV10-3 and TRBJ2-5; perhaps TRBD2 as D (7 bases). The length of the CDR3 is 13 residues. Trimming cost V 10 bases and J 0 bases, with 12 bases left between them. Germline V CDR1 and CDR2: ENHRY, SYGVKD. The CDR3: CATRGADQETQYF. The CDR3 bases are TGTGCCACACGGGGGGCCGACCAAGAGACCCAGTACTTC.

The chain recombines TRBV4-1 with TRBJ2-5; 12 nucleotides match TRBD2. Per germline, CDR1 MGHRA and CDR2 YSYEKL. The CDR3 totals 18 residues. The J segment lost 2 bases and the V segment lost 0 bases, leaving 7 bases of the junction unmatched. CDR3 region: CASSQDRRLAGGQETQYF. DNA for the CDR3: TGCGCCAGCAGCCAAGATCGGCGGCTAGCGGGGGGGCAAGAGACCCAGTACTTC.

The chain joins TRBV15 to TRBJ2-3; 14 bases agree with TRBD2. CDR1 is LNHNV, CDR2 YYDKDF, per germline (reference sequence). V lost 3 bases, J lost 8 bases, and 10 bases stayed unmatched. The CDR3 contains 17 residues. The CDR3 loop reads CATSSPGTSGGSSTQYF. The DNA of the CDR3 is TGTGCCACCAGCAGTCCCGGGACTAGCGGGGGTAGTAGTACGCAGTATTTT.

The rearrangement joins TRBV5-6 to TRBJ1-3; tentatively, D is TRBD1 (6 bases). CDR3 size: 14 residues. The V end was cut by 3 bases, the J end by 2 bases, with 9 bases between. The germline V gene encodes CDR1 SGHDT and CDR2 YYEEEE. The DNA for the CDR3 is TGTGCCAGCAGCTATGACAGGACTGGAAACACCATATATTTT. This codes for CASSYDRTGNTIYF.

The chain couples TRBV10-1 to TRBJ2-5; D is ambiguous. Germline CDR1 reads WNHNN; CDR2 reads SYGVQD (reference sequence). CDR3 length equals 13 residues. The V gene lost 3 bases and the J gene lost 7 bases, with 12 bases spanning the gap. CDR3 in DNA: TGCGCCAGCAGTGAAGTCTCATCCGGGACCCAGTACTTC. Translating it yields CASSEVSSGTQYF.

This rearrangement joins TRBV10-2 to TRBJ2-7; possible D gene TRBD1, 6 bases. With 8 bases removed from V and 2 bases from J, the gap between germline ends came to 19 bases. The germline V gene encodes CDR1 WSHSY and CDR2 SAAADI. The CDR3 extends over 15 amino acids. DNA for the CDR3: TGCGCCAGCTCTCACCCCCCGGACAGCGCCTACGAGCAGTACTTC. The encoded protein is CASSHPPDSAYEQYF.

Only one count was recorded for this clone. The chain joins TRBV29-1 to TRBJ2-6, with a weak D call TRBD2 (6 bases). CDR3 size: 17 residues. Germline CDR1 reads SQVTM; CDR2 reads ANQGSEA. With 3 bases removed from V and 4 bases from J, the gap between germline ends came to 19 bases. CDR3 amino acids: CSVEVLNRGSGANVLTF. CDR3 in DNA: TGCAGCGTTGAGGTGCTCAATCGGGGGTCCGGGGCCAACGTCCTGACTTTC. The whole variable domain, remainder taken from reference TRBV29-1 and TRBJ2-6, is SAVISQKPSRDICQRGTSLTIQCQVDSQVTMMFWYRQQPGQSLTLIATANQGSEATYESGFVIDKFPISRPNLTFSTLTVSNMSPEDSSIYLCSVEVLNRGSGANVLTFGAGSRLTVL.

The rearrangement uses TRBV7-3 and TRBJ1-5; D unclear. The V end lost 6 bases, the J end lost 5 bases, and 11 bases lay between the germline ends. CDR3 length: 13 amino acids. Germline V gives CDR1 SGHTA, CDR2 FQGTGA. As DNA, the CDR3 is TGTGCCAGCAGTTTGTCTCGAGATCAGCCCCAGCATTTT. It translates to CASSLSRDQPQHF. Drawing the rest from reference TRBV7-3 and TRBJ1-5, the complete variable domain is GAGVSQTPSNKVTEKGKYVELRCDPISGHTALYWYRQSLGQGPEFLIYFQGTGAADDSGLPNDRFFAVRPEGSVSTLKIQRTERGDSAVYLCASSLSRDQPQHFGDGTRLSIL.

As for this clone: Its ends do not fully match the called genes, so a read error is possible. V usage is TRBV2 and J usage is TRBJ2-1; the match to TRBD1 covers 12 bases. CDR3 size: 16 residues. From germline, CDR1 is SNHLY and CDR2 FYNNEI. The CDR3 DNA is TGTGCCAGCAGCGAAGACTGGGACAGGGGGCACAATGAGCAGTTCTTC. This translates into CASSEDWDRGHNEQFF.

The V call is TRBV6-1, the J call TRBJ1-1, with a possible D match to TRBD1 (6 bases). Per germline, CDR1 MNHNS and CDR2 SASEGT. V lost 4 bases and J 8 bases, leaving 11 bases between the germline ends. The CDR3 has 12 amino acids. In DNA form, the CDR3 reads TGTGCCAGCAGTGCACAGGGAAGAGAAGCTTTCTTT. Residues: CASSAQGREAFF.

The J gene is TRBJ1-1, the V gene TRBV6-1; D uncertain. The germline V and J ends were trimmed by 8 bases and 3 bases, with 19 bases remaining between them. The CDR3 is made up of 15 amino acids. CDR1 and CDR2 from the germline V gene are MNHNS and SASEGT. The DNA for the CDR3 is TGTGCCAGCGACGAAGGTAGCTCGGAGGACACTGAAGCTTTCTTT. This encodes CASDEGSSEDTEAFF.

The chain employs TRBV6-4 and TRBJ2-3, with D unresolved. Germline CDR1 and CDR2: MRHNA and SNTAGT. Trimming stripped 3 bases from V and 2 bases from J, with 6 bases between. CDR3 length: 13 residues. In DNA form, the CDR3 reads TGTGCCAGCAGTGATTTAGTCACAGATACGCAGTATTTT. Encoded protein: CASSDLVTDTQYF.

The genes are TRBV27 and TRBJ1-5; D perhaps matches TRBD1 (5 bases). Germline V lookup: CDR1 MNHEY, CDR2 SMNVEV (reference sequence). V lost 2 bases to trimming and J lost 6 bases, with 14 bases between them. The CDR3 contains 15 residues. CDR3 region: CASSLTGGGGQPQHF. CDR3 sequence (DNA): TGTGCCAGCAGTTTAACGGGGGGTGGGGGTCAGCCCCAGCATTTT.

The CDR3 sequence: CASSEVSQNIQYF. As DNA, the CDR3 is TGTGCCAGCAGTGAAGTCAGTCAAAACATTCAGTACTTC. The rearrangement uses TRBV6-1 and TRBJ2-4; unclear D gene. The germline V and J ends were trimmed by 1 base and 5 bases, with 6 bases remaining between them. Germline V gene sequence: CDR1 MNHNS, CDR2 SASEGT. The CDR3 is 13 residues long.

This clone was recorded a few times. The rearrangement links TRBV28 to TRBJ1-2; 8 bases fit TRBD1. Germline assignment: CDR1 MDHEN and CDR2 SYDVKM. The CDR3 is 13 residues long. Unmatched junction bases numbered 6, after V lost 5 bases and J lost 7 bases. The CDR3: CASSIRTGIGYTF. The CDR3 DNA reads TGTGCCAGCAGTATCAGGACAGGGATTGGCTACACCTTC.

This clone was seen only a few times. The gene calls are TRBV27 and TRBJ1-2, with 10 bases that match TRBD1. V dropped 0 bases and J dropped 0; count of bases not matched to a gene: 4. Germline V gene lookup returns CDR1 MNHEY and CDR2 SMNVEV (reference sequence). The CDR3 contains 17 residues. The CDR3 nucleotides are TGTGCCAGCAGTTTATCCGGGACAGGGGCCTCTAACTATGGCTACACCTTC. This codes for CASSLSGTGASNYGYTF.

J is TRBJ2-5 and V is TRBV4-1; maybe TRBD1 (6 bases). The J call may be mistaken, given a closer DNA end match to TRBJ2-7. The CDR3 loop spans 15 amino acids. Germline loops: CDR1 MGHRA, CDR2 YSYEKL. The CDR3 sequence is CASSQVSGQIYEQYF. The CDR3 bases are TGCGCCAGCAGCCAAGTCTCGGGACAAATTTACGAGCAGTACTTC.